These 20 T cell receptor beta chains originate from one sample sequenced in a study of OX40 agonist ivuxolimab in advanced cancers. The library was produced with the immunoSEQ multiplex PCR assay. The immuneACCESS repertoire file appears here via TCRdb, limited to in-frame rearrangements. These files lack a portion of the clones; in checked studies, under half of the deficit traces to unresolved V genes, and the cause of the others is not known. A total of approximately 77,000 clones appear in this sample, approximately 85% of them only once. The ten largest clones take up 2% to 2.5% of the sample. The sequences come from CD4+ or CD8+ T cells sorted from blood, collected in a trial of the OX40 agonist ivuxolimab. These receptors were obtained from an adult with an advanced solid tumor such as melanoma, head and neck, liver or kidney cancer.

The V and J genes are TRBV30 and TRBJ2-1; a weak D match, TRBD1 (7 bases). With 2 bases removed from V and 9 bases from J, the gap between germline ends came to 23 bases. This CDR3 has 16 amino acids. Per the germline V gene, CDR1 is GTSNPN and CDR2 is SVGIG (reference sequence). This CDR3 reads CAWSRTAGLQGGEQFF. The CDR3 DNA sequence: TGTGCCTGGAGTAGGACGGCGGGCCTCCAGGGGGGTGAGCAGTTCTTC.

A single count supports this clone. The V and J genes are TRBV27 and TRBJ2-5; unclear D gene. The J call is uncertain, as TRBJ2-7 better fits the DNA end. Germline V lookup: CDR1 MNHEY, CDR2 SMNVEV (reference sequence). The CDR3 covers 14 residues. In DNA, the CDR3 is TGTGCCAGCATGGTTAGCTTGAGCTCCTACGAGCAGTACTTC. This sequence encodes CASMVSLSSYEQYF.

This clone was recorded a few times. The V gene is TRBV7-9, the J gene TRBJ1-6, with 7 bases aligning to TRBD1. The germline V gene encodes CDR1 SEHNR and CDR2 FQNEAQ (reference sequence). Trimming at V came to 5 bases and at J to 10 bases, leaving 11 bases not matched to a gene. This CDR3 has 15 residues. DNA for the CDR3: TGTGCCAGCAGCCAGAATGGACAGGCGGGCTCACCCCTCCACTTT. Protein product: CASSQNGQAGSPLHF.

The rearrangement uses TRBV2 and TRBJ2-2; the match to TRBD1 covers 10 bases. The V gene's germline CDR1 is SNHLY and CDR2 FYNNEI. There are 16 residues in the CDR3. The V and J ends lost 4 bases and 6 bases, in that order; junction bases with no gene match: 8. The CDR3 sequence is CASSATTGGASGELFF. The CDR3 DNA follows: TGTGCCAGCAGTGCAACGACAGGGGGCGCGTCCGGGGAGCTGTTTTTT.

V and J are TRBV27 and TRBJ2-7; 8 bases map to TRBD2. The V gene's germline CDR1 is MNHEY and CDR2 SMNVEV (reference sequence). This CDR3 contains 14 residues. V shed 3 bases and J 0 bases; nucleotides not matched to a gene: 1. The CDR3 sequence: CASSFGGVSYEQYF. The CDR3 DNA follows: TGTGCCAGCAGTTTCGGGGGGGTCTCCTACGAGCAGTACTTC.

The CDR3 region has the DNA TGTGCCAGCAGCAGGGGGCAGCAAGAGACCCAGTACTTC. Its translation is CASSRGQQETQYF. This sequence joins TRBV6-5 and TRBJ2-5, with 8 nucleotides matching TRBD1. The CDR3 is 13 amino acids. CDR1 MNHEY and CDR2 SVGAGI come from the germline V gene. V lost 6 bases, J lost 2 bases, and 2 bases stayed unmatched.

This clone was observed a handful of times. CDR3 bases: TGCGCCAGCAGCCAAGATGGAAGCGGGAGGGCCGGGGAGACCCAGTACTTC. It is translated as CASSQDGSGRAGETQYF. The chain uses TRBV4-1 and TRBJ2-5; TRBD2 matches 10 bases. The CDR3 contains 17 residues. The V segment lost 0 bases and the J segment 5 bases; nucleotides outside the gene matches: 9. Per the germline V gene, CDR1 is MGHRA and CDR2 is YSYEKL.

The rearrangement joins TRBV28 to TRBJ2-3; 11 nucleotides align to TRBD1. The V gene's germline CDR1 is MDHEN and CDR2 SYDVKM. The CDR3 consists of 13 residues. Trimming at V came to 6 bases and at J to 4 bases, leaving 0 bases not matched to a gene. DNA of the CDR3: TGTGCCAGCAGGGGACAGGGGGCAGATACGCAGTATTTT. Translated, it gives CASRGQGADTQYF. Based on the CDR3 plus reference TRBV28 and TRBJ2-3, the full variable domain is DVKVTQSSRYLVKRTGEKVFLECVQDMDHENMFWYRQDPGLGLRLIYFSYDVKMKEKGDIPEGYSVSREKKERFSLILESASTNQTSMYLCASRGQGADTQYFGPGTRLTVL.

The genes are TRBV6-5 and TRBJ2-7; TRBD1 agrees at 9 bases. CDR1 MNHEY and CDR2 SVGAGI come from the germline V gene. Trimming took 6 bases from V and 9 from J; bases not matched to a gene: 12. The CDR3 covers 14 residues. The DNA of the CDR3 is TGTGCCAGCAGCCCCCCGGGACAGGGCCCGAGGCAGTACTTC. It specifies CASSPPGQGPRQYF.

The genes are TRBV28 and TRBJ1-1; D remains ambiguous. The CDR3 consists of 15 residues. Germline loops: CDR1 MDHEN, CDR2 SYDVKM. V dropped 5 bases and J dropped 3 bases, with 16 bases sitting between them. CDR3 nucleotides: TGTGCCAGCAGTCCCCTCGGGGATACGGACACTGAAGCTTTCTTT. Translation: CASSPLGDTDTEAFF.

The chain carries TRBV4-2 and TRBJ2-5, with D tentatively TRBD1 (6 bases). The CDR3 totals 14 residues. The germline V gene encodes CDR1 LGHNA and CDR2 YNFKEQ. Trimming stripped 4 bases from V and 5 bases from J, with 14 bases between. The CDR3 sequence: CASSPFWGRETQYF. The CDR3 DNA reads TGTGCCAGCAGCCCTTTCTGGGGGCGGGAGACCCAGTACTTC.

This clone was picked up a small number of times. The chain carries TRBV6-1 and TRBJ1-2; the D is unclear. The CDR3 is made up of 15 amino acids. Germline CDR1 MNHNS, CDR2 SASEGT. With 9 bases removed from V and 2 bases from J, the gap between germline ends came to 19 bases. The CDR3 DNA reads as TGTGCCAGTCAAAATTCAGGCCAGGTCAACTATGGCTACACCTTC. Protein: CASQNSGQVNYGYTF.

The V and J genes are TRBV9 and TRBJ1-1; 10 bases align to TRBD1. CDR3 length: 17 residues. Germline CDR1 and CDR2: SGDLS and YYNGEE. V dropped 3 bases and J dropped 4; count of bases not matched to a gene: 12. CDR3 nucleotide sequence: TGTGCCAGCAGCGCCCGGGACAGGGGAGGGGGAGGCACTGAAGCTTTCTTT. Translated: CASSARDRGGGGTEAFF.

The rearrangement uses TRBV7-8 and TRBJ2-3; D perhaps matches TRBD2 (6 bases). The CDR3 runs 15 residues. Looked up from germline, CDR1 is SGHVS and CDR2 is FQNEAQ. Trimming shortened V by 4 bases and J by 2 bases, and 13 bases separated the two germline ends. CDR3 region: CASSSRLELTDTQYF. DNA for the CDR3: TGTGCCAGCAGCTCAAGACTAGAACTCACAGATACGCAGTATTTT. The whole variable domain, remainder taken from reference TRBV7-8 and TRBJ2-3, is GAGVSQSPRYKVAKRGQDVALRCDPISGHVSLFWYQQALGQGPEFLTYFQNEAQLDKSGLPSDRFFAERPEGSVSTLKIQRTQQEDSAVYLCASSSRLELTDTQYFGPGTRLTVL.

V is TRBV4-3 and J is TRBJ1-1, with 8 bases that match TRBD1. The CDR3 is 16 amino acids. V shed 4 bases, J shed 5 bases, and the junction held 12 bases outside the gene matches. In germline, CDR1 is LGHNA, CDR2 YSLEER. The CDR3 bases are TGCGCCAGCAGCCGGACGTCAGGACAGGGAGGGACTGAAGCTTTCTTT. It encodes CASSRTSGQGGTEAFF.

This chain links TRBV28 with TRBJ1-1; D remains unclear. With 3 bases removed from V and 5 bases from J, the gap between germline ends came to 10 bases. From germline, CDR1 is MDHEN and CDR2 SYDVKM. CDR3 size: 13 residues. The CDR3 sequence: CASSLGRFTEAFF. CDR3 DNA sequence: TGTGCCAGCAGTTTGGGCAGGTTTACTGAAGCTTTCTTT.

The rearrangement uses TRBV7-3 and TRBJ1-2; 9 bases are shared with TRBD1. J was trimmed by 4 bases and V by 4 bases; bases with no gene match: 4. The CDR3 extends over 14 amino acids. Germline CDR1 SGHTA, CDR2 FQGTGA. Written as DNA, the CDR3 is TGTGCCAGCAGCTCTGGACAGGGGATCTATGGCTACACCTTC. Amino acids: CASSSGQGIYGYTF.

The V call is TRBV14, the J call TRBJ2-7; TRBD2 is a possible D gene (6 bases). The germline gives CDR1 SGHDN, CDR2 FVKESK. V was cut by 8 bases and J by 6 bases, with 11 bases left in between. CDR3 size: 11 residues. The CDR3 loop is CASGVSGEQYF. CDR3 DNA sequence: TGTGCCAGCGGGGTTAGCGGCGAGCAGTACTTC.

The chain has TRBV5-1 and TRBJ1-4, with D maybe TRBD1 (6 bases). V was trimmed by 2 bases and J by 7 bases, leaving 12 bases between them. CDR1 SGHRS and CDR2 YFSETQ come from the germline V gene. The CDR3 length is 14 residues. CDR3 sequence reads: CASSFSGDSEKLFF. The CDR3 region has the DNA TGCGCCAGCAGCTTCTCAGGGGATAGTGAAAAACTGTTTTTT. Based on the CDR3 plus reference TRBV5-1 and TRBJ1-4, the full variable domain is KAGVTQTPRYLIKTRGQQVTLSCSPISGHRSVSWYQQTPGQGLQFLFEYFSETQRNKGNFPGRFSGRQFSNSRSEMNVSTLELGDSALYLCASSFSGDSEKLFFGSGTQLSVL.

The V and J genes are TRBV6-1 and TRBJ2-7, with D possibly being TRBD1 or TRBD2 (5 bases each). Per germline, CDR1 MNHNS and CDR2 SASEGT. CDR3 length equals 14 residues. The V end was cut by 8 bases, the J end by 4 bases, with 18 bases between. In DNA form, the CDR3 reads TGTGCCAGCTCTGTAGAGACGGGACCTTACGAGCAGTACTTC. Translation: CASSVETGPYEQYF.